The 23 T cell receptor beta chains given below trace back to one sample, sequenced in a study of T-cell memory formation after mild COVID-19. TCRdb re-called the 5' RACE reads with MiXCR, one entry per CDR3 protein. The sample shows 250,000 to 300,000 distinct CDR3 sequences, around 16% of them seen only once. Sample: PBMCs or a T cell subset sorted from them (not recorded which). All receptors derive from a man younger than 35 who had mild COVID-19 (a few samples of this study predate the infection). Cell type and time point are not known.

This sequence joins TRBV25-1 and TRBJ2-3; D not resolved. The CDR3 spans 13 residues. The V gene's germline CDR1 is MGHDK and CDR2 SYGVNS. V was pared by 8 bases and J by 2 bases, with 11 bases between. The chain's CDR3 is CASSSGITDTQYF. The CDR3 DNA is TGTGCCAGCTCTTCTGGAATCACAGATACGCAGTATTTT.

The chain couples TRBV7-9 to TRBJ1-5; TRBD1 is a possible D gene (6 bases). Between the trimmed V and J ends, which lost 6 bases and 5 bases, there was a span of 8 bases. CDR1 SEHNR and CDR2 FQNEAQ come from the germline V gene (reference sequence). The CDR3 sequence is 12 residues long. The CDR3 sequence is CASRTGDQPQHF. CDR3 in DNA: TGTGCCAGCAGGACAGGCGATCAGCCCCAGCATTTT.

The CDR3 DNA sequence: TGCGCCAGCAGCCCGACTAGCGGGGGGGGCCGGGATACGCAGTATTTT. It specifies CASSPTSGGGRDTQYF. V gene TRBV5-1 combines with J gene TRBJ2-3; TRBD2 matches at 14 bases. CDR3 length equals 16 residues. J gave up 6 bases and V 4 bases, and 7 bases lay outside the gene matches. Germline loops: CDR1 SGHRS, CDR2 YFSETQ.

DNA for the CDR3: TGTGCCAGCAGCTTAGGGGGAACGAATCTCCACGAGCAGTACTTC. It is translated as CASSLGGTNLHEQYF. The chain recombines TRBV7-2 with TRBJ2-7; no reliable D call. This CDR3 is 15 amino acids long. The V end was cut by 1 base, the J end by 5 bases, with 15 bases between. Germline CDR1 reads SGHTA; CDR2 reads FQGNSA.

This clonotype was seen a few times. The chain employs TRBV6-6 and TRBJ1-2; the match to TRBD1 covers 9 bases. Germline values: CDR1 MNHNY, CDR2 SVGAGI (reference sequence). The junction had 7 bases not matched to a gene; V was cut back by 10 bases and J by 4 bases. CDR3 length: 13 amino acids. The CDR3 DNA reads as TGTGCCACCACCAGGGACAGGGCCTATGGCTACACCTTC. Its translation: CATTRDRAYGYTF.

The chain combines TRBV24-1 with TRBJ2-1, with TRBD1 as a possible D gene (6 bases). Germline V lookup: CDR1 KGHDR, CDR2 SFDVKD. The CDR3 is 16 residues long. V lost 1 base and J 4 bases, leaving 13 bases between the germline ends. The CDR3 protein is CATSDLRTDSYNEQFF. In nucleotides, the CDR3 is TGTGCCACCAGTGATTTACGCACGGACAGTTACAATGAGCAGTTCTTC.

This clonotype was seen a handful of times. This chain uses TRBV20-1 with TRBJ1-3; tentatively, D is TRBD1 (5 bases). CDR3 length: 13 amino acids. Trimming stripped 7 bases from V and 0 bases from J, with 10 bases between. CDR1 and CDR2 (germline): DFQATT, SNEGSKA (reference sequence). CDR3 bases: TGCAGTGTCGGGGGGAGCTCTGGAAACACCATATATTTT. This gives the protein CSVGGSSGNTIYF.

The chain's CDR3 is CASSLPWGGDNQPQHF. The CDR3, as DNA: TGTGCCAGCAGCTTGCCGTGGGGGGGGGACAATCAGCCCCAGCATTTT. J is TRBJ1-5 and V is TRBV28; a weak D match, TRBD1 (5 bases). V was shortened by 6 bases and J by 3 bases, with 18 bases between the two germline ends. Per germline, CDR1 MDHEN and CDR2 SYDVKM. This CDR3 is built from 16 residues.

This clonotype was observed many times. The chain carries TRBV12-3 or TRBV12-4 and TRBJ2-2, with TRBD2 as a possible D gene (6 bases). The germline V and J ends were trimmed by 6 bases and 8 bases, with 10 bases remaining between them. This CDR3 has 12 residues. The CDR3 sequence: CASSLRGGELFF. The CDR3 DNA follows: TGTGCCAGCAGCCTCCGGGGGGGGGAGCTGTTTTTT.

The chain is built from TRBV11-2 and TRBJ2-1; D tentatively reads TRBD1 or TRBD2 (5 bases each). CDR1 SGHAT and CDR2 FQNNGV come from the germline V gene. Deletions cut 5 bases from V and 2 bases from J, with 13 bases between. The CDR3 extends over 15 amino acids. CDR3 loop: CASSDYGGTYNEQFF. The CDR3 DNA follows: TGTGCCAGCAGCGACTATGGGGGTACCTACAATGAGCAGTTCTTC.

This chain uses TRBV6-6 with TRBJ2-3; 7 nucleotides agree with TRBD1. The CDR3 consists of 14 residues. V shed 7 bases, J shed 2 bases, and the junction held 6 bases outside the gene matches. Germline V gene sequence: CDR1 MNHNY, CDR2 SVGAGI (reference sequence). CDR3 loop: CASKLTGDTDTQYF. DNA for the CDR3: TGTGCCAGCAAGCTTACAGGGGACACAGATACGCAGTATTTT.

The chain is built from TRBV5-1 and TRBJ2-3; tentatively, D is TRBD1 (6 bases). Germline V gene sequence: CDR1 SGHRS, CDR2 YFSETQ. The CDR3 runs 14 residues. V shed 5 bases and J shed 3 bases, with 13 bases lying between them. This CDR3 reads CASSAGDGTDTQYF. DNA of the CDR3: TGCGCCAGCAGTGCAGGGGACGGTACAGATACGCAGTATTTT.

This clonotype was seen a handful of times. The V gene is TRBV18, the J gene TRBJ2-7; 7 bases are a match to TRBD1. The CDR3 loop spans 14 amino acids. V lost 4 bases to trimming and J lost 5 bases; unmatched junction nucleotides: 8. The V gene's germline CDR1 is KGHSH and CDR2 LQKENI. This CDR3 reads CASSRRQGVDEQYV. DNA for the CDR3: TGTGCCAGCTCACGCCGACAGGGAGTCGACGAGCAGTACGTC.

This clonotype was picked up a small number of times. V is TRBV5-6 and J is TRBJ2-5; D call uncertain. The ends were cut back, 0 bases at V and 5 bases at J, with 5 bases in the middle. Germline V gives CDR1 SGHDT, CDR2 YYEEEE. The CDR3 runs 12 residues. The CDR3 here is CASSLAQETQYF. The CDR3 DNA follows: TGTGCCAGCAGCTTGGCACAGGAGACCCAGTACTTC.

This sequence joins TRBV11-2 and TRBJ2-1; tentative D call: TRBD2 (6 bases). Trimming pared 8 bases from V and 6 bases from J, leaving 17 bases between. Germline assignment: CDR1 SGHAT and CDR2 FQNNGV. CDR3 length: 14 amino acids. The CDR3 protein is CASYTGSGLNEQFF. The CDR3 nucleotides read TGTGCCAGCTATACCGGGAGCGGTCTCAATGAGCAGTTCTTC.

V usage is TRBV5-1 and J usage is TRBJ2-2, with 7 bases that match TRBD1. This CDR3 comprises 15 residues. The ends lost 4 bases at V and 8 bases at J; junction bases unmatched: 11. CDR1 SGHRS and CDR2 YFSETQ come from the germline V gene. The CDR3 reads CASSIQSTGRGELFF. Here the CDR3 DNA reads TGCGCCAGCAGCATACAATCGACAGGGCGGGGGGAGCTGTTTTTT.

The chain has TRBV7-9 and TRBJ2-1; D is ambiguous. CDR3 length: 12 residues. The V end was cut by 1 base, the J end by 10 bases, with 8 bases between. Germline lookup yields CDR1 SEHNR and CDR2 FQNEAQ (reference sequence). The CDR3 sequence: CASSLGAQEQFF. DNA for the CDR3: TGTGCCAGCAGCTTAGGGGCACAGGAGCAGTTCTTC.

This clonotype was seen a few times. CDR3 residues: CASSHSYYGYTF. The CDR3 DNA is TGTGCCAGCAGTCACAGTTACTATGGCTACACCTTC. The chain is built from TRBV6-5 and TRBJ1-2; no firm D call. The CDR3 length is 12 residues. Germline V lookup: CDR1 MNHEY, CDR2 SVGAGI. V shed 5 bases and J shed 3 bases, with 7 bases lying between them.

There are many counts of this clonotype. This chain connects TRBV5-1 to TRBJ2-3, with D perhaps given as TRBD1 or TRBD2 (6 bases each). The V end was cut by 4 bases, the J end by 4 bases, with 13 bases between. The CDR3 length is 14 residues. Germline CDR1 and CDR2: SGHRS and YFSETQ. The CDR3 DNA reads as TGCGCCAGCAGCCTGGGGGGCCCGGCAGATACGCAGTATTTT. Its translation: CASSLGGPADTQYF. The complete variable domain, with remaining parts taken from reference TRBV5-1 and TRBJ2-3, reads KAGVTQTPRYLIKTRGQQVTLSCSPISGHRSVSWYQQTPGQGLQFLFEYFSETQRNKGNFPGRFSGRQFSNSRSEMNVSTLELGDSALYLCASSLGGPADTQYFGPGTRLTVL.

The rearrangement links TRBV12-3 or TRBV12-4 to TRBJ1-2; no clear D. CDR3 size: 15 residues. V lost 5 bases and J lost 4, with 17 bases in between. The chain's CDR3 is CASSPTTDLSYGYTF. CDR3 coding DNA: TGTGCCAGCAGTCCCACGACTGACCTCTCCTATGGCTACACCTTC.

V usage is TRBV5-1 and J usage is TRBJ2-5; TRBD1 matches 9 bases. The CDR3 extends over 16 amino acids. The V and J ends lost 9 bases and 5 bases, in that order; junction bases with no gene match: 17. CDR1 SGHRS and CDR2 YFSETQ come from the germline V gene. The CDR3 spells CATTPGDRELMETQYF. CDR3 bases: TGCGCCACAACCCCCGGGGACAGGGAGTTAATGGAGACCCAGTACTTC.

This clonotype turned up a few times. The rearrangement joins TRBV30 to TRBJ2-2; D call uncertain. Looked up from germline, CDR1 is GTSNPN and CDR2 is SVGIG (reference sequence). CDR3 length: 11 amino acids. Deletions cut 1 base from V and 11 bases from J, with 8 bases between. The CDR3 DNA reads as TGTGCCTGGAGTGGCGGAGCAGAGCTGTTTTTT. The encoded protein is CAWSGGAELFF. The variable domain in full, with the rest retrieved from reference TRBV30 and TRBJ2-2, is SQTIHQWPATLVQPVGSPLSLECTVEGTSNPNLYWYRQAAGRGLQLLFYSVGIGQISSEVPQNLSASRPQDRQFILSSKKLLLSDSGFYLCAWSGGAELFFGEGSRLTVL.

CDR3 sequence: CSALDHTEAFF. In DNA form, the CDR3 reads TGCAGCGCCCTAGATCACACTGAAGCTTTCTTT. The genes are TRBV29-1 and TRBJ1-1; D remains ambiguous. The CDR3 spans 11 residues. Per the germline V gene, CDR1 is SQVTM and CDR2 is ANQGSEA. V lost 7 bases and J lost 3, with 9 bases in between.